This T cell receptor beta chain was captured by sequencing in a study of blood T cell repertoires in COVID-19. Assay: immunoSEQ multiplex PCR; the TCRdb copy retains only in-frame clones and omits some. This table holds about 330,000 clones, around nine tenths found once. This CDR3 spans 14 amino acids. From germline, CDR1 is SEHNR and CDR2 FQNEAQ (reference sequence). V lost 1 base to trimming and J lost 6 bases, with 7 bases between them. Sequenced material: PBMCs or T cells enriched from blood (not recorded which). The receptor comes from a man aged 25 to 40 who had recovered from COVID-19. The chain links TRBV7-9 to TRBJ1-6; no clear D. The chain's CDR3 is CASSLENGNSPLHF. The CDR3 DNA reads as TGTGCCAGCAGCTTAGAAAACGGTAATTCACCCCTCCACTTT.